A single sample is the source of the 2 T cell receptor beta chains below, sequenced in a study of shared clonotypes between healthy human individuals. Here immunoSEQ multiplex PCR was the method, and the copy in TCRdb shows in-frame clones only, minus some. The sample has a few million clones, 80% to 95% seen once. The sequenced sample consisted of naive CD4+ T cells from PBMCs. The subset is: CD45RA+ positively selected. The receptors shown here come from a man aged 18 to 29 in good health. Some clones in this sample may be carry-over from other donors' samples.

The CDR3 spells CASSSGGEDTEAFF. CDR3 in DNA: TGTGCCAGCAGTTCCGGCGGGGAGGACACTGAAGCTTTCTTT. The chain links TRBV28 to TRBJ1-1, with unresolved D. Trimming removed 4 bases from V and 3 bases from J, with 12 bases in between. Germline assignment: CDR1 MDHEN and CDR2 SYDVKM. The CDR3 runs 14 residues.

The genes are TRBV11-2 and TRBJ2-5; tentatively, D is TRBD1 or TRBD2 (6 bases each). Germline CDR1 and CDR2: SGHAT and FQNNGV. The CDR3 is made up of 14 amino acids. With 7 bases removed from V and 0 bases from J, the gap between germline ends came to 12 bases. The CDR3 DNA sequence: TGTGCCAGCAAAGGGGGGAGGTACCAAGAGACCCAGTACTTC. Encoded protein: CASKGGRYQETQYF.